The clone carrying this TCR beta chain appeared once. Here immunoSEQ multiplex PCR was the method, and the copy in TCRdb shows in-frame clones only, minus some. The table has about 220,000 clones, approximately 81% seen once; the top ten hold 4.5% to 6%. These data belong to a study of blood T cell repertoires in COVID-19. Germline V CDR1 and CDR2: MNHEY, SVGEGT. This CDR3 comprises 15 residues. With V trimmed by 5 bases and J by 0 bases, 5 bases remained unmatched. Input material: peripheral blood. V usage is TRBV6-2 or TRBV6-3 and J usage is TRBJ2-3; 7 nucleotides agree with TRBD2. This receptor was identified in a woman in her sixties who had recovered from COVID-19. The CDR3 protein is CASSGRGFSTDTQYF. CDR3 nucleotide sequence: TGTGCCAGCAGTGGGCGGGGGTTTAGCACAGATACGCAGTATTTT.